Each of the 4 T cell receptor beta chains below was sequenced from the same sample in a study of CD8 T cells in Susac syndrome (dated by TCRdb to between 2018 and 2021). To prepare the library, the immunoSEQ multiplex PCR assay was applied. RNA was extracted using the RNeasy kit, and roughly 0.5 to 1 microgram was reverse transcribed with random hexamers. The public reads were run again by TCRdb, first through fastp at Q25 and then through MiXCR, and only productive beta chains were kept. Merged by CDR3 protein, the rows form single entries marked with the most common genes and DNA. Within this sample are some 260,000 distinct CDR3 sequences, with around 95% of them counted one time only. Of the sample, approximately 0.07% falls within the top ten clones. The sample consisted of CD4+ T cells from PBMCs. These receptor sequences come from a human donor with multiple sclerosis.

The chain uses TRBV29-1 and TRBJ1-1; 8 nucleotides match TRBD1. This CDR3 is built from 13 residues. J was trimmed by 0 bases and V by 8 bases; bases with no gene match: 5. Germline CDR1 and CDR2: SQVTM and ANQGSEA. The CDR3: CSTGQGMNTEAFF. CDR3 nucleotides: TGCAGCACCGGACAGGGTATGAACACTGAAGCTTTCTTT.

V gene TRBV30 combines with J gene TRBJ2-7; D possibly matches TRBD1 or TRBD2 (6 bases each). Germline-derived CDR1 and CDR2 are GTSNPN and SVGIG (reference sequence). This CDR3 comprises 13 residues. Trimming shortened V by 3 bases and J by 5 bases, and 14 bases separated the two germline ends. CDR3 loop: CAWRGGRDHEQYF. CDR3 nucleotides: TGTGCCTGGAGGGGGGGCAGGGACCACGAGCAGTACTTC.

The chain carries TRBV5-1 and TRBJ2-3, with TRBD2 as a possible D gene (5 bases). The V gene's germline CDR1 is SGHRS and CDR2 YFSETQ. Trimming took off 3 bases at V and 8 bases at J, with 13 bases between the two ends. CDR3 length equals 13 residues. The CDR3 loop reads CASSSVLAATQYF. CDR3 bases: TGCGCCAGCAGCTCTGTCCTAGCAGCTACGCAGTATTTT. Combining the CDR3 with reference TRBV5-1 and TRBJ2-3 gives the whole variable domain KAGVTQTPRYLIKTRGQQVTLSCSPISGHRSVSWYQQTPGQGLQFLFEYFSETQRNKGNFPGRFSGRQFSNSRSEMNVSTLELGDSALYLCASSSVLAATQYFGPGTRLTVL.

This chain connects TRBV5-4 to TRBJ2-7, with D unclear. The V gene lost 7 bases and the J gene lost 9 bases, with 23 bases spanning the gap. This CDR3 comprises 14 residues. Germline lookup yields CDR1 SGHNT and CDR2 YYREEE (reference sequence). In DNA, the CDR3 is TGTGCCAGCCGCCGTTCTGGCAGGCGTTTGCGGCAGTACTTC. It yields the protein CASRRSGRRLRQYF.